The rows below give T cell receptor beta chains drawn from one sample of a study of T-cell memory formation after mild COVID-19. Each CDR3 protein is one row after TCRdb ran MiXCR on the 5' RACE reads. The sample holds 500,000 to 550,000 distinct CDR3 sequences, 20% seen once. The sequenced material came from PBMCs or a T cell subset sorted from them (not recorded which). These receptors all stem from an adult woman who had mild COVID-19 (a few samples of this study predate the infection). Cell type and time point are not known. The CDR3 runs from the conserved cysteine through the conserved F or W. A D gene is named only where the DNA matches it firmly. Size is omitted from some rows. Given values are once, few, many or a class for expanded clones.

j_call | v_call | d_call | clone_size | cdr3_nt | cdr3_aa
TRBJ1-1 | TRBV12-3/TRBV12-4 | TRBD1 | NA | TGTGCCAGCAGACGGGACAGGGGGAACACTGAAGCTTTCTTT | CASRRDRGNTEAFF
TRBJ2-1 | TRBV5-4 | NA | NA | TGTGCCAGCAGCTTGGAAAGAGACGGATACAATGAGCTGTTCTTC | CASSLERDGYNELFF
TRBJ2-3 | TRBV5-1 | TRBD2 | few | TGCGCCAGCAGCTATACGAGCGGGGGGGCCACAGATACGCAGTATTTT | CASSYTSGGATDTQYF
TRBJ1-2 | TRBV6-2/TRBV6-3 | NA | few | TGTGCCAGCAGGCCAGGGGACTATGGCTACACCTTC | CASRPGDYGYTF
TRBJ2-1 | TRBV5-1 | NA | NA | TGCGCCAGCAGGCCCGGGATACCTACTATCAATGAGCAGTTCTTC | CASRPGIPTINEQFF
TRBJ2-3 | TRBV12-3/TRBV12-4 | TRBD2 | few | TGTGCCAGCCATAGCGGGGGGGTGGATACGCAGTATTTT | CASHSGGVDTQYF
TRBJ2-7 | TRBV27 | TRBD2 | few | TGTGCCAGCAGTTCGAGGTGGGCAACTAGCGGGAGCGTCCACGAGCAGTACTTC | CASSSRWATSGSVHEQYF
TRBJ1-3 | TRBV12-3/TRBV12-4 | NA | few | TGTGCCAGCAGTTTAGGCTTTCCGTCAGGGTTTCTTATCGGTGACACCATATATTTT | CASSLGFPSGFLIGDTIYF
TRBJ2-1 | TRBV4-3 | NA | few | TGCGCCAGCAGCCACCCGGGACGGTCTAATGAGCAGTTCTTC | CASSHPGRSNEQFF
TRBJ1-2 | TRBV5-1 | NA | many | TGCGCCAGCTCGGACGGATTCAACTATGGCTACACCTTC | CASSDGFNYGYTF
TRBJ2-2 | TRBV5-1 | NA | NA | TGCGCCAGCAGCATAGCAGGGATCACCTGGGAGCTGTTTTTT | CASSIAGITWELFF
TRBJ2-3 | TRBV24-1 | NA | few | TGTGCCACCAGCGCCGGGACGGCGAGCACAGATACGCAGTATTTT | CATSAGTASTDTQYF
TRBJ2-1 | TRBV18 | NA | few | TGTGCCAGCTCACCATTCTTTTCTGGTGACAATGAGCAGTTCTTC | CASSPFFSGDNEQFF
TRBJ1-2 | TRBV5-1 | NA | NA | TGCGCCAGCAGCTTGGAGGGACATCTAAACTATGGCTACACCTTC | CASSLEGHLNYGYTF
TRBJ2-3 | TRBV7-2 | TRBD2 | NA | TGTGCCAGCAGCTCCCGGGGTAGCGGGAGACCAGATACGCAGTATTTT | CASSSRGSGRPDTQYF
TRBJ2-7 | TRBV12-3/TRBV12-4 | NA | NA | TGTGCCAGCAGTGGCCCTAGAGGTTACGAGCAGTACTTC | CASSGPRGYEQYF
TRBJ1-2 | TRBV20-1 | TRBD1 | NA | TGCAGTGCTAGAGTCGTCAGGGGGCACTATGGCTACACCTTC | CSARVVRGHYGYTF
TRBJ2-1 | TRBV27 | TRBD2 | few | TGTGCCAGCAGTCCCTACCTGACTAGCGGGGGGGATGAGCAGTTCTTC | CASSPYLTSGGDEQFF
TRBJ2-3 | TRBV18 | TRBD2 | NA | TGTGCCAGCTCGCCTAATCTAGCGGGAACGCAGTATTTT | CASSPNLAGTQYF
TRBJ2-1 | TRBV24-1 | NA | NA | TGTGCCACCAGTGATTTATATGAGCAGTTCTTC | CATSDLYEQFF
TRBJ2-2 | TRBV5-1 | NA | few | TGCGCCAGCAGTTCCCTGGGGGAGAACACCGGGGAGCTGTTTTTT | CASSSLGENTGELFF
TRBJ2-2 | TRBV5-1 | NA | few | TGCGCCAGCAGTGGGAGAGAGGGGAACACCGGGGAGCTGTTTTTT | CASSGREGNTGELFF
TRBJ2-5 | TRBV5-1 | NA | NA | TGCGCCAGCAGCTTGAGGCAGGCGGTCCAAGAGACCCAGTACTTC | CASSLRQAVQETQYF
TRBJ1-5 | TRBV27 | NA | few | TGTGCCAGCAGTTTGTCGACAGAAGGAACTCAGCCCCAGCATTTT | CASSLSTEGTQPQHF
TRBJ2-7 | TRBV9 | NA | few | TGTGCCAGCAGCGTAGCTACAGGCTCCTACGAGCAGTACTTC | CASSVATGSYEQYF
TRBJ2-1 | TRBV12-3/TRBV12-4 | NA | NA | TGTGCCAGCAGTTCACGGGCTAGCGCAAATGAGCAGTTCTTC | CASSSRASANEQFF
TRBJ2-5 | TRBV20-1 | NA | NA | TGCAGTGCTAGCACCGGACAGCCGATCCAAGAGACCCAGTACTTC | CSASTGQPIQETQYF
TRBJ1-1 | TRBV7-3 | NA | NA | TGTGCCAGCAGCTTTGGGTTAACGGGCACTGAAGCTTTCTTT | CASSFGLTGTEAFF
TRBJ2-3 | TRBV30 | TRBD2 | NA | TGTGCCTGGGCCTCCGGACTAGCGGTTACAGATACGCAGTATTTT | CAWASGLAVTDTQYF
TRBJ2-5 | TRBV12-3/TRBV12-4 | TRBD1 | many | TGTGCCAGCAGTTTGGCAGGGGGCACCCAAGAGACCCAGTACTTC | CASSLAGGTQETQYF
TRBJ2-3 | TRBV5-1 | TRBD2 | NA | TGCGCCAGCAGCCCAATAGCGGGAGGGATCACAGATACGCAGTATTTT | CASSPIAGGITDTQYF
TRBJ1-5 | TRBV10-3 | NA | NA | TGTGCCACCCAGGGAAGCAATCAGCCCCAGCATTTT | CATQGSNQPQHF
TRBJ2-1 | TRBV6-5 | TRBD2 | NA | TGTGCCAGCAGTTACTCGAGTAGCGGGAGGGTGCATGAGCAGTTCTTC | CASSYSSSGRVHEQFF
TRBJ2-3 | TRBV24-1 | NA | few | TGTGCCACCAGTGATCCATGGGACCGGACCTCAGTAGATACGCAGTATTTT | CATSDPWDRTSVDTQYF
TRBJ1-5 | TRBV2 | TRBD1 | few | TGTGCCAGCAGTGGACAGGGGAGATTTCAGCCCCAGCATTTT | CASSGQGRFQPQHF
TRBJ2-1 | TRBV27 | TRBD2 | NA | TGTGCCAGCAGTGATCCCCTCCCGACTAGCGGGAGTCCGATCTACAATGAGCAGTTCTTC | CASSDPLPTSGSPIYNEQFF
TRBJ1-3 | TRBV6-5 | TRBD1 | NA | TGTGCCAGCAGTCCGGGACAGGGAGGTGGAAACACCATATATTTT | CASSPGQGGGNTIYF
TRBJ2-1 | TRBV24-1 | TRBD2 | NA | TGTGCCACCAGTGATCCTGGGGGGGGGACTGGGAATGAGCAGTTCTTC | CATSDPGGGTGNEQFF